A selection of T cell receptor beta chains follows, all from one sample in a study of identical twins. One entry per CDR3 protein, called by TCRdb with MiXCR from the 5' RACE reads. Of a few hundred thousand distinct CDR3 sequences listed, roughly 9.8% are singletons. A further study also used this sample, focusing on yellow fever vaccine responses in identical twins.

The material sequenced was CD8+ T cells sorted from blood. These receptors were collected from a young woman in good health. CDR3s include the opening cysteine and the closing phenylalanine or tryptophan. D genes are given only for firm matches. Clone size appears in some rows only: once, few, many, or a class for an expanded clone.

V gene: TRBV7-9; D gene: .; clone size: few; J gene: TRBJ1-1; CDR3 DNA: TGTGCCAGCAGCCCACCTGAGGGACGTATCAGCACTGAAGCTTTCTTT; CDR3 protein: CASSPPEGRISTEAFF
V gene: TRBV15; D gene: .; clone size: many; J gene: TRBJ2-3; CDR3 DNA: TGTGCCACCAGCTACCGGGATGCGGATACGCAGTATTTT; CDR3 protein: CATSYRDADTQYF
V gene: TRBV11-2; D gene: .; clone size: many; J gene: TRBJ2-1; CDR3 DNA: TGTGCCAGCAGCCGCGGTTTGGGGGTATACAATGAGCAGTTCTTC; CDR3 protein: CASSRGLGVYNEQFF
V gene: TRBV6-1; D gene: .; clone size: .; J gene: TRBJ1-5; CDR3 DNA: TGTGCCAGCAGCCCTGATGGAGGTGTAGGGTTGCAGCCCCAGCATTTT; CDR3 protein: CASSPDGGVGLQPQHF
V gene: TRBV4-2; D gene: .; clone size: .; J gene: TRBJ2-3; CDR3 DNA: TGTGCCAGCCGCCAAGCTAACGAAGACCCCGACACAGATACGCAGTATTTT; CDR3 protein: CASRQANEDPDTDTQYF
V gene: TRBV12-3/TRBV12-4; D gene: TRBD2; clone size: few; J gene: TRBJ2-3; CDR3 DNA: TGTGCCAGCAGTTTATGGGCTAGCGGGAGAATCGATACAGATACGCAGTATTTT; CDR3 protein: CASSLWASGRIDTDTQYF
V gene: TRBV6-5; D gene: .; clone size: .; J gene: TRBJ1-4; CDR3 DNA: TGTGCCAGCAGTTACTCCCCAGTGGAAGCTAATGAAAAACTGTTTTTT; CDR3 protein: CASSYSPVEANEKLFF
V gene: TRBV12-3/TRBV12-4; D gene: TRBD1; clone size: .; J gene: TRBJ2-5; CDR3 DNA: TGTGCCAGCAGTCGCCGGCTAGACAGGGGACGGAGAGAGACCCAGTACTTC; CDR3 protein: CASSRRLDRGRRETQYF
V gene: TRBV29-1; D gene: TRBD2; clone size: many; J gene: TRBJ2-5; CDR3 DNA: TGCAGCGTTACCTCGGGGGGTGAGACCCAGTACTTC; CDR3 protein: CSVTSGGETQYF
V gene: TRBV28; D gene: TRBD2; clone size: many; J gene: TRBJ2-3; CDR3 DNA: TGTGCCAGCAGTTTAGGAGCGGGAGCTGGAGATACGCAGTATTTT; CDR3 protein: CASSLGAGAGDTQYF
V gene: TRBV12-3/TRBV12-4; D gene: TRBD2; clone size: many; J gene: TRBJ2-7; CDR3 DNA: TGTGCCAGCAGTTTCGGGACTAGCTACTACGAGCAGTACTTC; CDR3 protein: CASSFGTSYYEQYF
V gene: TRBV19; D gene: TRBD1; clone size: .; J gene: TRBJ2-5; CDR3 DNA: TGTGCCAGTAGTATAGCTAGAGGAAGGACAGGCCTCCAAGAGACCCAGTACTTC; CDR3 protein: CASSIARGRTGLQETQYF
V gene: TRBV10-3; D gene: TRBD2; clone size: .; J gene: TRBJ2-1; CDR3 DNA: TGTGCCATCAGTGCCGCGCTAAGCGGGGGAACCCCCTACAATGAGCAGTTCTTC; CDR3 protein: CAISAALSGGTPYNEQFF
V gene: TRBV7-2; D gene: .; clone size: .; J gene: TRBJ1-2; CDR3 DNA: TGTGCCAGCAGCTTACTGGGTTTCTATGGCTACACCTTC; CDR3 protein: CASSLLGFYGYTF
V gene: TRBV6-2/TRBV6-3; D gene: .; clone size: .; J gene: TRBJ2-5; CDR3 DNA: TGTGCCAGCCATACCTCGAAGACCCAGTACTTC; CDR3 protein: CASHTSKTQYF
V gene: TRBV6-5; D gene: .; clone size: .; J gene: TRBJ2-3; CDR3 DNA: TGTGCCAGCAGTTACTCCGGGCTGGGAAGCCTCACAGATACGCAGTATTTT; CDR3 protein: CASSYSGLGSLTDTQYF
V gene: TRBV5-1; D gene: .; clone size: many; J gene: TRBJ2-7; CDR3 DNA: TGCGCCAGCAGCTTGGAGGGGCTAGAGCAGTACTTC; CDR3 protein: CASSLEGLEQYF
V gene: TRBV10-3; D gene: .; clone size: many; J gene: TRBJ2-7; CDR3 DNA: TGTGCCATCAGTGGAGACAGGCGGGATCTCTACGAGCAGTACTTC; CDR3 protein: CAISGDRRDLYEQYF
V gene: TRBV7-8; D gene: .; clone size: .; J gene: TRBJ1-5; CDR3 DNA: TGTGCCAGCACCGATCACGGTAGCAATCAGCCCCAGCATTTT; CDR3 protein: CASTDHGSNQPQHF
V gene: TRBV30; D gene: .; clone size: .; J gene: TRBJ1-1; CDR3 DNA: TGTGCCTGGAGTGTGGCCCACCTGAACACTGAAGCTTTCTTT; CDR3 protein: CAWSVAHLNTEAFF
V gene: TRBV29-1; D gene: .; clone size: .; J gene: TRBJ2-6; CDR3 DNA: TGCAGCGTCCCAAATGTGGGCAGTAGCTCTGGGGCCAACGTCCTGACTTTC; CDR3 protein: CSVPNVGSSSGANVLTF
V gene: TRBV6-5; D gene: .; clone size: few; J gene: TRBJ2-7; CDR3 DNA: TGTGCCAGCAGTCGGCCGGGGATTGAGCAGTACTTC; CDR3 protein: CASSRPGIEQYF
V gene: TRBV5-6; D gene: TRBD2; clone size: .; J gene: TRBJ2-5; CDR3 DNA: TGTGCCAGCAGCTTGATTGTTGGAACTAGCGTAACCCAAGAGACCCAGTACTTC; CDR3 protein: CASSLIVGTSVTQETQYF
V gene: TRBV11-2; D gene: .; clone size: .; J gene: TRBJ2-7; CDR3 DNA: TGTACCAGCAGCTTAGGGACCTACGAGCAGTACTTC; CDR3 protein: CTSSLGTYEQYF
V gene: TRBV3-1; D gene: .; clone size: .; J gene: TRBJ2-1; CDR3 DNA: TGTGCCAGCAGCCAAGGTGTCGGGAGTATATACAATGAGCAGTTCTTC; CDR3 protein: CASSQGVGSIYNEQFF
V gene: TRBV27; D gene: TRBD2; clone size: few; J gene: TRBJ2-3; CDR3 DNA: TGTGCCAGCAAAACAGCCGACCCCGGGACTAGCGGGAAAAAAAGCACAGATACGCAGTATTTT; CDR3 protein: CASKTADPGTSGKKSTDTQYF
V gene: TRBV3-1; D gene: TRBD1; clone size: many; J gene: TRBJ2-7; CDR3 DNA: TGTGCCAGCAGCCAAGAGACAGGGTGGTACGAGCAGTACTTC; CDR3 protein: CASSQETGWYEQYF
V gene: TRBV4-3; D gene: .; clone size: many; J gene: TRBJ2-3; CDR3 DNA: TGCGCCAGCAGCCCAGGAGTGATAGATACGCAGTATTTT; CDR3 protein: CASSPGVIDTQYF
V gene: TRBV4-3; D gene: .; clone size: few; J gene: TRBJ2-5; CDR3 DNA: TGCGCCAGCAGCCAAGCCCGGCCCGCTGGGGGCGAGACCCAGTACTTC; CDR3 protein: CASSQARPAGGETQYF
V gene: TRBV7-2; D gene: .; clone size: .; J gene: TRBJ2-3; CDR3 DNA: TGTGCCAGCAGCCCCCGACTAAGAATGGGGAGCACAGATACGCAGTATTTT; CDR3 protein: CASSPRLRMGSTDTQYF
V gene: TRBV30; D gene: TRBD1; clone size: few; J gene: TRBJ2-2; CDR3 DNA: TGTGCCTGGCACACAGGGGACACCGGGGAGCTGTTTTTT; CDR3 protein: CAWHTGDTGELFF
V gene: TRBV11-2; D gene: .; clone size: .; J gene: TRBJ2-1; CDR3 DNA: TGTGCCAGCAGCCAAGAGTGGTCCGGGACTTACAATGAGCAGTTCTTC; CDR3 protein: CASSQEWSGTYNEQFF
V gene: TRBV19; D gene: TRBD1; clone size: many; J gene: TRBJ1-1; CDR3 DNA: TGTGCCAGTAGCCCAACCGGGACAGGGACCGAAGCTTTCTTT; CDR3 protein: CASSPTGTGTEAFF
V gene: TRBV29-1; D gene: .; clone size: many; J gene: TRBJ2-7; CDR3 DNA: TGCAGCGTTGAAGAGTTCGGGACGTTGGGCTACGAGCAGTACTTC; CDR3 protein: CSVEEFGTLGYEQYF
V gene: TRBV6-1; D gene: TRBD2; clone size: .; J gene: TRBJ2-1; CDR3 DNA: TGTGCCAGCAGTGCTCAACTAGCGGAGTCCTACAATGAGCAGTTCTTC; CDR3 protein: CASSAQLAESYNEQFF
V gene: TRBV12-3/TRBV12-4; D gene: TRBD2; clone size: .; J gene: TRBJ2-3; CDR3 DNA: TGTGCCAGCAGTTACTTCACTAGCGGGAGCCCTATAAGCACAGATACGCAGTATTTT; CDR3 protein: CASSYFTSGSPISTDTQYF
V gene: TRBV28; D gene: TRBD2; clone size: many; J gene: TRBJ2-2; CDR3 DNA: TGTGCCAGCAGTTCCCGACAGGGGAGCCTAGCGGGAGACACCGGGGAGCTGTTTTTT; CDR3 protein: CASSSRQGSLAGDTGELFF
V gene: TRBV6-1; D gene: .; clone size: many; J gene: TRBJ1-2; CDR3 DNA: TGTGCCAGCAGGGAACCGGGGCTACCGTCGCACTATGGCTACACCTTC; CDR3 protein: CASREPGLPSHYGYTF
V gene: TRBV4-3; D gene: TRBD1; clone size: many; J gene: TRBJ1-2; CDR3 DNA: TGCGCCAGCAGCCAAGACAGGGGACAGGGATGGGGCTACACCTTC; CDR3 protein: CASSQDRGQGWGYTF
V gene: TRBV2; D gene: TRBD1; clone size: many; J gene: TRBJ1-5; CDR3 DNA: TGTGCCAGCAGGCCCGGACAGGGCAATCAGCCCCAGCATTTT; CDR3 protein: CASRPGQGNQPQHF
V gene: TRBV29-1; D gene: .; clone size: many; J gene: TRBJ2-7; CDR3 DNA: TGCAGCGTTGAGGGGGAAATCAGTGGAAGCTCCTACGAGCAGTACTTC; CDR3 protein: CSVEGEISGSSYEQYF
V gene: TRBV15; D gene: TRBD2; clone size: many; J gene: TRBJ2-7; CDR3 DNA: TGTGCCACCAGCAGAGATCGTGGGGGGGGTCCTGAGCAGTACTTC; CDR3 protein: CATSRDRGGGPEQYF
V gene: TRBV11-2; D gene: TRBD2; clone size: few; J gene: TRBJ2-1; CDR3 DNA: TGTGCCAGCAGCTCCCCGACTAGCGGGGGGGCAGGAGAGCAGTTCTTC; CDR3 protein: CASSSPTSGGAGEQFF
V gene: TRBV9; D gene: .; clone size: many; J gene: TRBJ2-1; CDR3 DNA: TGTGCCAGCAGCACAAGGGGGGGATTTTCCTACAATGAGCAGTTCTTC; CDR3 protein: CASSTRGGFSYNEQFF
V gene: TRBV6-2/TRBV6-3; D gene: .; clone size: many; J gene: TRBJ2-7; CDR3 DNA: TGTGCCAGCAGTAGAGACCGGGACTTACCCTACGAGCAGTACTTC; CDR3 protein: CASSRDRDLPYEQYF
V gene: TRBV29-1; D gene: .; clone size: many; J gene: TRBJ2-1; CDR3 DNA: TGCAGCCCCCGCGACAGTGCTTCTAATGAGCAGTTCTTC; CDR3 protein: CSPRDSASNEQFF
V gene: TRBV12-3/TRBV12-4; D gene: .; clone size: many; J gene: TRBJ2-2; CDR3 DNA: TGTGCCAGCAGCCCTAACACCGGGGAGCTGTTTTTT; CDR3 protein: CASSPNTGELFF
V gene: TRBV11-2; D gene: .; clone size: .; J gene: TRBJ1-1; CDR3 DNA: TGTGCCAGCAGCTTAGAAATGGGATTCGCCGCTTTCTTT; CDR3 protein: CASSLEMGFAAFF
V gene: TRBV6-5; D gene: TRBD1; clone size: .; J gene: TRBJ1-4; CDR3 DNA: TGTGCCAGCAGTTCGCCACCGACAGGGTTTAATGAAAAACTGTTTTTT; CDR3 protein: CASSSPPTGFNEKLFF
V gene: TRBV19; D gene: .; clone size: few; J gene: TRBJ2-7; CDR3 DNA: TGTGCCAGTAGTATGGTCGGTAGCTCCTACGAGCAGTACTTC; CDR3 protein: CASSMVGSSYEQYF
V gene: TRBV29-1; D gene: .; clone size: few; J gene: TRBJ1-3; CDR3 DNA: TGCAGCGTTGAGGGGGGCGACTCTGGAAACACCATATATTTT; CDR3 protein: CSVEGGDSGNTIYF
V gene: TRBV3-1; D gene: TRBD2; clone size: many; J gene: TRBJ2-3; CDR3 DNA: TGTGCCAGCAGCCAGCTTGGAGGGGAGGGAGGAACAGATACGCAGTATTTT; CDR3 protein: CASSQLGGEGGTDTQYF
V gene: TRBV5-1; D gene: .; clone size: many; J gene: TRBJ2-7; CDR3 DNA: TGCGCCAGCAGCTTGAGTATGGGGCTTTTCTACGAGCAGTACTTC; CDR3 protein: CASSLSMGLFYEQYF
V gene: TRBV27; D gene: .; clone size: few; J gene: TRBJ1-6; CDR3 DNA: TGTGCCAGCAGTTTATCCAGGGCGGATTCACCCCTCCACTTT; CDR3 protein: CASSLSRADSPLHF
V gene: TRBV3-1; D gene: .; clone size: .; J gene: TRBJ1-1; CDR3 DNA: TGTGCCAGCAGCCCACGGGACCCCGAGAACACTGAAGCTTTCTTT; CDR3 protein: CASSPRDPENTEAFF